The T cell receptor beta chain under discussion was sequenced for a study of blood T cell repertoires in COVID-19. Study details: The analysed material was cDNA or gDNA that came from T cells, B-cell-depleted T cells, or PBMCs.

Germline CDR1 reads KGHDR; CDR2 reads SFDVKD. V shed 3 bases, J shed 7 bases, and the junction held 6 bases outside the gene matches. The length of the CDR3 is 15 residues. In the study's own analysis: Scientists estimated how many nucleated cells there were by amplifying reference gene primers. Assay used: immunoSEQ multiplex PCR; TCRdb lists only in-frame clones, some missing. V, J and clone size are those of that table, while D and trimming were read from the DNA. The sample yields under 200,000 clones, around nine tenths seen once. Sample: peripheral blood. V gene TRBV24-1 combines with J gene TRBJ2-2; 8 bases fit TRBD2. This clonotype was sampled from a man aged 45-65 years with acute or convalescent COVID-19. This chain's CDR3 is CATSDERESIGELFF. CDR3 bases: TGTGCCACCAGTGATGAGCGGGAGAGTATCGGGGAGCTGTTTTTT.